The rows below give T cell receptor beta chains drawn from one sample of a study of shared clonotypes between healthy human individuals. The data were produced by immunoSEQ multiplex PCR, yet TCRdb's version contains in-frame clones alone and is incomplete. This table holds about 1.5 million clones, nearly 99% found once. Sequencing input: naive CD4+ T cells sorted from blood. The receptors stem from a man aged 25-45 years in good health. CDR3s include the opening cysteine and the closing phenylalanine or tryptophan. A D gene is named only where the DNA matches it firmly. Clone size is stated in some rows and not others, as once, few, many or a class when expanded.

clone size	J gene	D gene	V gene	CDR3 protein	CDR3 DNA
.	TRBJ2-3	.	TRBV6-5	CASKQGSPTDTQYF	TGTGCCAGCAAACAAGGGAGCCCCACAGATACGCAGTATTTT
.	TRBJ1-1	.	TRBV6-5	CASSPGQMNTEAFF	TGTGCCAGCAGCCCCGGACAGATGAACACTGAAGCTTTCTTT
.	TRBJ2-3	.	TRBV9	CASSPRRQIRTDTQYF	TGTGCCAGCAGCCCCCGAAGACAGATTCGAACAGATACGCAGTATTTT
.	TRBJ2-1	.	TRBV12-5	CASGLGSRFDEQFF	TGTGCTAGTGGTTTGGGGTCTAGGTTCGATGAGCAGTTCTTC
.	TRBJ2-3	TRBD2	TRBV5-1	CASRPGLAGAKDTQYF	TGCGCCAGCAGGCCGGGACTAGCGGGAGCTAAAGATACGCAGTATTTT
.	TRBJ2-7	TRBD1	TRBV19	CASSTWTGAYEQYF	TGTGCCAGTAGTACGTGGACAGGGGCCTACGAGCAGTACTTC
.	TRBJ2-3	TRBD2	TRBV25-1	CASSGAGGHVDTQYF	TGTGCCAGCAGTGGGGCGGGAGGCCATGTAGATACGCAGTATTTT
.	TRBJ1-1	.	TRBV28	CASRTNTEAFF	TGTGCCAGCAGAACAAACACTGAAGCTTTCTTT
.	TRBJ2-5	.	TRBV25-1	CASTIVGGPQETQYF	TGTGCCAGCACCATCGTTGGGGGACCCCAAGAGACCCAGTACTTC
.	TRBJ1-5	.	TRBV27	CASSLGTTNQPQHF	TGTGCCAGCAGTTTGGGGACTACAAATCAGCCCCAGCATTTT
.	TRBJ2-2	.	TRBV5-1	CASSGIGNTGELFF	TGCGCCAGCAGCGGGATTGGAAATACCGGGGAGCTGTTTTTT
.	TRBJ1-1	.	TRBV20-1	CSALGAFF	TGCAGTGCTCTCGGAGCTTTCTTT
.	TRBJ2-1	.	TRBV2	CASSDGTGSNEQFF	TGTGCCAGCAGTGACGGGACTGGATCAAATGAGCAGTTCTTC
.	TRBJ1-3	.	TRBV10-3	CAIRPDITGNTIYF	TGTGCCATCCGGCCCGATATAACTGGAAACACCATATATTTT
.	TRBJ2-3	.	TRBV4-1	CASSQERRRTDTQYF	TGCGCCAGCAGCCAAGAGAGACGTCGAACAGATACGCAGTATTTT
.	TRBJ2-2	.	TRBV9	CASSVGAGGGTGELFF	TGTGCCAGCAGCGTAGGGGCAGGCGGAGGGACCGGGGAGCTGTTTTTT
.	TRBJ2-2	.	TRBV5-6	CASSLVQGWSGELFF	TGTGCCAGCAGCCTGGTGCAGGGATGGTCCGGGGAGCTGTTTTTT
.	TRBJ1-2	TRBD1	TRBV29-1	CSVRQGNGYTF	TGCAGCGTTCGACAGGGGAATGGCTACACCTTC
.	TRBJ1-1	.	TRBV7-2	CASNEVVLRGDTEAFF	TGTGCCAGCAACGAGGTGGTCCTCCGAGGGGACACTGAAGCTTTCTTT
.	TRBJ2-3	TRBD2	TRBV29-1	CSVEVLAGTTDTQYF	TGCAGCGTTGAAGTCTTAGCGGGGACCACAGATACGCAGTATTTT
.	TRBJ1-5	.	TRBV30	CAWSVGTLDQPQHF	TGTGCCTGGAGTGTAGGGACCCTCGATCAGCCCCAGCATTTT
.	TRBJ2-5	TRBD1	TRBV11-2	CASSHLPGQGTIYF	TGTGCCAGCAGCCATCTCCCGGGACAGGGTACGATCTACTTC
.	TRBJ2-1	TRBD2	TRBV7-7	CASSPGLARYNEQFF	TGTGCTAGCAGCCCGGGACTAGCGAGGTACAATGAGCAGTTCTTC
.	TRBJ2-3	.	TRBV6-6	CASVLDRLDTQYF	TGTGCCAGCGTTCTCGATCGCCTGGATACGCAGTATTTT
.	TRBJ2-3	TRBD2	TRBV9	CASSLRLAGGGDRTDTQYF	TGTGCCAGCAGCCTAAGACTAGCGGGAGGTGGGGACCGCACAGATACGCAGTATTTT
.	TRBJ2-2	TRBD2	TRBV10-3	CAIAGTSGDMGELFF	TGTGCCATCGCCGGGACTAGCGGAGATATGGGGGAGCTGTTTTTT
.	TRBJ2-3	TRBD2	TRBV6-5	CASSGRLATDTQYF	TGTGCCAGCAGTGGTCGACTAGCAACAGATACGCAGTATTTT
.	TRBJ1-1	.	TRBV15	CATSTAYNTEAFF	TGTGCCACCAGCACCGCGTATAACACTGAAGCTTTCTTT
.	TRBJ1-5	.	TRBV19	CASSMYSTGRPQHF	TGTGCCAGTAGTATGTATTCGACAGGTCGACCCCAGCATTTT
.	TRBJ1-5	.	TRBV28	CASMGGPPNQPQHF	TGTGCCAGCATGGGGGGCCCACCAAATCAGCCCCAGCATTTT
.	TRBJ2-7	TRBD2	TRBV2	CASSEQGSGISYEQYF	TGTGCCAGCAGTGAGCAGGGTAGCGGGATCTCCTACGAGCAGTACTTC
.	TRBJ2-7	TRBD2	TRBV7-8	CASSLYPRGAYEQYF	TGTGCCAGCAGCTTATACCCTCGGGGGGCCTACGAGCAGTACTTC
once	TRBJ2-3	.	TRBV10-1	CASSDSGPLTDTQYF	TGCGCCAGCAGCGACAGCGGACCGCTCACCGATACGCAGTATTTT
.	TRBJ1-1	.	TRBV7-9	CASSSGRWDSEAFF	TGTGCCAGCAGCTCCGGGCGGTGGGACTCTGAAGCTTTCTTT
once	TRBJ2-7	TRBD2	TRBV5-1	CASSLEGTSFGEQYF	TGCGCCAGCAGCTTGGAGGGGACTAGCTTTGGCGAGCAGTACTTC